This T cell receptor beta chain stems from a study of blood T cell repertoires in COVID-19. In the authors' workflow: By means of reference gene primer amplification, nucleated cell counts were estimated. Libraries were prepared by immunoSEQ multiplex PCR; TCRdb keeps only in-frame clonotypes and omits some of them. That table supplies the V and J calls and clone size; D and trimming were determined from the DNA. In the table there are 25,000 to 35,000 clones, just under 95% of which are singletons. From germline, CDR1 is LNHDA and CDR2 SQIVND (reference sequence). Trimming left V 5 bases short and J 9 bases short, with 14 bases between. The CDR3 consists of 14 residues.

The rearrangement links TRBV19 to TRBJ1-6; D might be TRBD1 (6 bases). This clonotype was sampled from a woman in her 70s with COVID-19, enrolled during active disease. Sequenced input: peripheral blood. For the CDR3, the DNA is TGTGCCAGTAGTCTACAGGGTGAGAGTTCACCCCTCCACTTT. Encoded protein: CASSLQGESSPLHF.